Reported below is one T cell receptor (beta chain). The data originate from a study of cytomegalovirus exposure and HLA in healthy donors. It was with 60 Vbeta and 13 Jbeta primers that the PCR ran. Assay used: immunoSEQ multiplex PCR; TCRdb lists only in-frame clones, some missing. The sample consists of roughly 130,000 clones, roughly 79% of them appearing once. Germline V gene data show CDR1 as LNHDA and CDR2 as SQIVND (reference sequence). The CDR3 has 15 amino acids. Trimming cost V 5 bases and J 6 bases; bases outside gene matches: 8. The J gene is TRBJ1-5, the V gene TRBV19, with 9 bases identical to TRBD1. The receptor was isolated from a man between 18 and 29 years old in good health and CMV-seronegative. Sequenced input: PBMCs. The CDR3 sequence is CASSATGGGGQPQHF. For the CDR3, the DNA is TGTGCCAGTAGTGCAACAGGGGGCGGTGGTCAGCCCCAGCATTTT. Looking up the rest from reference TRBV19 and TRBJ1-5 gives the full variable domain: DGGITQSPKYLFRKEGQNVTLSCEQNLNHDAMYWYRQDPGQGLRLIYYSQIVNDFQKGDIAEGYSVSREKKESFPLTVTSAQKNPTAFYLCASSATGGGGQPQHFGDGTRLSIL.